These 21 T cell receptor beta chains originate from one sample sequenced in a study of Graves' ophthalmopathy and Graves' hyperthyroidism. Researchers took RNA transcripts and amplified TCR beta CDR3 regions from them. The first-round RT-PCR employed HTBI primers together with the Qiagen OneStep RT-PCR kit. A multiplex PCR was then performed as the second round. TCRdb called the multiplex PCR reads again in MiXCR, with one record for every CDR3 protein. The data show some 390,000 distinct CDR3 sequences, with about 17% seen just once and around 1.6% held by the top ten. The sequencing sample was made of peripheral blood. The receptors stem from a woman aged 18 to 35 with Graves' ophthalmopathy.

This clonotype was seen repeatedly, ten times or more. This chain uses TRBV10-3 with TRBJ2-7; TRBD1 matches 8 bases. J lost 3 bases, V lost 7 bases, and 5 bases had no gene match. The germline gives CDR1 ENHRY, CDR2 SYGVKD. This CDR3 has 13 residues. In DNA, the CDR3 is TGTGCCATCAAAGGGACAGGACTCTACGAGCAGTACTTC. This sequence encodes CAIKGTGLYEQYF.

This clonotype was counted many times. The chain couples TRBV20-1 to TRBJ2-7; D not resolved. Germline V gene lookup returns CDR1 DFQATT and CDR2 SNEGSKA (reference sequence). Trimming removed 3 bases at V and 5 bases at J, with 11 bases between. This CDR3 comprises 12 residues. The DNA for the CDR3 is TGCAGTGCTAGGCTGTTCAACCACGAGCAGTACTTC. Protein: CSARLFNHEQYF.

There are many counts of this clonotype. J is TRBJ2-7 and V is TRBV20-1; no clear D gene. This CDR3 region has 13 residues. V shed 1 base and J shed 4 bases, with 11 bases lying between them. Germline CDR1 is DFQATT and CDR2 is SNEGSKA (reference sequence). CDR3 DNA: TGCAGTGCTAGAGTCCCAAGCCGATACGAGCAGTACTTC. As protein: CSARVPSRYEQYF.

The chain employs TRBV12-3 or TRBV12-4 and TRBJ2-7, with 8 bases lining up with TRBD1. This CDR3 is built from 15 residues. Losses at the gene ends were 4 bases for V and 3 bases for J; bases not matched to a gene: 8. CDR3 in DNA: TGTGCCAGCAGTTGGGGGCAAGGGACAGGCTACGAGCAGTACTTC. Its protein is CASSWGQGTGYEQYF.

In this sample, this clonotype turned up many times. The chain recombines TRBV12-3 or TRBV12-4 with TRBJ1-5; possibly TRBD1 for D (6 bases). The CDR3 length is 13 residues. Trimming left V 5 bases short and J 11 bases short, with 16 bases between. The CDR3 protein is CASSLQGRETQHF. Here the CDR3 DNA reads TGTGCCAGCAGTCTACAGGGCCGGGAGACCCAGCATTTT.

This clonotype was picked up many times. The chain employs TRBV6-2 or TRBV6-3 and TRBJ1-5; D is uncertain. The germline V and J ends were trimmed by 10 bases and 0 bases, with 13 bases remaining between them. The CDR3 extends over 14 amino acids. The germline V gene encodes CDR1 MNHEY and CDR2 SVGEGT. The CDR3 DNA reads TGTGCCACCTCTGAGGGAGATAGCAATCAGCCCCAGCATTTT. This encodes CATSEGDSNQPQHF.

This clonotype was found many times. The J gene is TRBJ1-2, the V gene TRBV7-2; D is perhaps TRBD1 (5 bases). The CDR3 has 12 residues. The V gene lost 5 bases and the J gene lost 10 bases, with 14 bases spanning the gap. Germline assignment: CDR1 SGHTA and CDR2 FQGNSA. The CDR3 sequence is CASSTTGGHYTF. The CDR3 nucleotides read TGTGCCAGCAGCACTACAGGTGGCCACTACACCTTC. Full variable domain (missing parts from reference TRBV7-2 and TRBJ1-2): GAGVSQSPSNKVTEKGKDVELRCDPISGHTALYWYRQSLGQGLEFLIYFQGNSAPDKSGLPSDRFSAERTGGSVSTLTIQRTQQEDSAVYLCASSTTGGHYTFGSGTRLTVV.

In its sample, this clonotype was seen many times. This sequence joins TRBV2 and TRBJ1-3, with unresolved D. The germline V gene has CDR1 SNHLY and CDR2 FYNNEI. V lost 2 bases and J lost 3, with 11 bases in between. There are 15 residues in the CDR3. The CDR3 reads CASSERAEDGNTIYF. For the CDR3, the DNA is TGTGCCAGCAGTGAAAGGGCGGAAGATGGAAACACCATATATTTT.

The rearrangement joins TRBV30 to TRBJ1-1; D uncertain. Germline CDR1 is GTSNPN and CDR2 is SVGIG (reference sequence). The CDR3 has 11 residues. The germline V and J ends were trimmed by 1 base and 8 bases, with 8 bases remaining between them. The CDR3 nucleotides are TGTGCCTGGAGTGAAAACAGAGAAGCTTTCTTT. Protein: CAWSENREAFF. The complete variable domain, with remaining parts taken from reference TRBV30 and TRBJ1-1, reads SQTIHQWPATLVQPVGSPLSLECTVEGTSNPNLYWYRQAAGRGLQLLFYSVGIGQISSEVPQNLSASRPQDRQFILSSKKLLLSDSGFYLCAWSENREAFFGQGTRLTVV.

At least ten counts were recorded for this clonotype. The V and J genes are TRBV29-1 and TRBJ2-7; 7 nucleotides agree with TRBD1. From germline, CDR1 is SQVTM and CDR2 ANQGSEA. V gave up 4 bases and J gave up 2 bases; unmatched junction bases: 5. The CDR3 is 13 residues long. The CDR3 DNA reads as TGCAGCGTTGCCTTAGGGACAGCCTACGAGCAGTACTTC. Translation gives CSVALGTAYEQYF.

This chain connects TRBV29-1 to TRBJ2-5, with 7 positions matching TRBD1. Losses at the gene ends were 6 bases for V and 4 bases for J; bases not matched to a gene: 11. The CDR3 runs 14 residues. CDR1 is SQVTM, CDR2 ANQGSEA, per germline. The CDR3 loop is CSVAARQGVETQYF. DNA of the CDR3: TGCAGCGTCGCAGCAAGGCAGGGGGTAGAGACCCAGTACTTC.

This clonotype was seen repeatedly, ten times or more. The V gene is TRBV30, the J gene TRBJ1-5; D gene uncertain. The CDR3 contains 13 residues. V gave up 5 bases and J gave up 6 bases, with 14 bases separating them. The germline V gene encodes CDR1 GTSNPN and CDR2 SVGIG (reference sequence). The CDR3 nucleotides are TGTGCCTGGTCCCTTGGGCTGAGTCAGCCCCAGCATTTT. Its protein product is CAWSLGLSQPQHF.

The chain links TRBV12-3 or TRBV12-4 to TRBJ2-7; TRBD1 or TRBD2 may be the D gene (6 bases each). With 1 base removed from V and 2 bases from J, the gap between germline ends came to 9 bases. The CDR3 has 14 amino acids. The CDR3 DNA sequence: TGTGCCAGCAGTTTAGGGGGGGCCACCTACGAGCAGTACTTC. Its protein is CASSLGGATYEQYF.

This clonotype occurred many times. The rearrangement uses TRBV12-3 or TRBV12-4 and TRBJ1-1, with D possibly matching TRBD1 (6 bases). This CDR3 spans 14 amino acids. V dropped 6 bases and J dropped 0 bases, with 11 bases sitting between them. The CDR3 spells CASRTGILNTEAFF. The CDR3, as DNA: TGTGCCAGCAGGACAGGTATCTTGAACACTGAAGCTTTCTTT.

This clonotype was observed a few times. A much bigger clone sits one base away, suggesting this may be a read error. The CDR3 loop reads CTSSLSQRGLSNTGELFF. The DNA of the CDR3 is TGTACCAGCAGCTTAAGTCAGCGGGGGCTATCGAACACCGGGGAGCTGTTTTTT. The rearrangement joins TRBV11-2 to TRBJ2-2; 8 positions agree with TRBD2. The CDR3 spans 18 residues. Germline V gene lookup returns CDR1 SGHAT and CDR2 FQNNGV.

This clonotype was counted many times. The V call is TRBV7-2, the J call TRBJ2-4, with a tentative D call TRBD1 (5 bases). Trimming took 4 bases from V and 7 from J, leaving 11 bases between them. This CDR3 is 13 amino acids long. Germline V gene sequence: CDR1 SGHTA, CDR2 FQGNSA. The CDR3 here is CASSSHQGNIQYF. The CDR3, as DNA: TGTGCCAGCAGCTCCCACCAGGGTAACATTCAGTACTTC.

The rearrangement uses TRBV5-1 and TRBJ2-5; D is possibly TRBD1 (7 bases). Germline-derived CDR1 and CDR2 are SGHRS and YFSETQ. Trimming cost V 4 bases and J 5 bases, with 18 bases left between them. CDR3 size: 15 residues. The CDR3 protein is CASSPGTAGGETQYF. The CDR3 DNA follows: TGCGCCAGCAGCCCTGGGACAGCGGGCGGTGAGACCCAGTACTTC.

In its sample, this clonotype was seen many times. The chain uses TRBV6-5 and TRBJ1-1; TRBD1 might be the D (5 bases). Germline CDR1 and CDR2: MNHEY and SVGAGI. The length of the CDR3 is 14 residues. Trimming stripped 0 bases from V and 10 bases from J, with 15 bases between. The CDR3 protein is CASSYSRGFKGAFF. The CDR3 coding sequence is TGTGCCAGCAGTTACTCGAGGGGCTTTAAGGGAGCTTTCTTT.

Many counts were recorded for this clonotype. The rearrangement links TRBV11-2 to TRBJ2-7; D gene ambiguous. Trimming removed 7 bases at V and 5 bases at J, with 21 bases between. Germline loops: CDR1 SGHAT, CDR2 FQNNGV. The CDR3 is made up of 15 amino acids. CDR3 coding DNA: TGTGCCAGCACTTCTCCGCAGCGTGGGGTCCACGAGCAGTACTTC. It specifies CASTSPQRGVHEQYF.

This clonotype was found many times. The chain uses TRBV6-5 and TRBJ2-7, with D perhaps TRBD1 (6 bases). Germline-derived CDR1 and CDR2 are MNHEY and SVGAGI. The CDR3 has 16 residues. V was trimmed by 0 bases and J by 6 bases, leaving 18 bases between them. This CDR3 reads CASSYSTGGRGGEQYF. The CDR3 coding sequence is TGTGCCAGCAGTTACTCGACGGGTGGCAGGGGCGGCGAGCAGTACTTC.

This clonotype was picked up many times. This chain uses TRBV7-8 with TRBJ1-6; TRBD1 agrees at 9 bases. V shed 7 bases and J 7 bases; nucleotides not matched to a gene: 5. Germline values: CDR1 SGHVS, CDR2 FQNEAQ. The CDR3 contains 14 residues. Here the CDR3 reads CASTLDRGNSPLHF. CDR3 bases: TGTGCCAGCACCCTGGACAGGGGAAATTCACCCCTCCACTTT.